Here is one TCR beta chain with its context. This sample stems from a study of T cell changes during pregnancy in multiple sclerosis. Libraries were prepared by immunoSEQ multiplex PCR; TCRdb keeps only in-frame clonotypes and omits some of them. This table holds roughly 61,000 clones, roughly nine tenths found once. The germline V and J ends were trimmed by 8 bases and 6 bases, with 19 bases remaining between them. From germline, CDR1 is MNHNS and CDR2 SASEGT. CDR3 size: 15 residues. The sample was peripheral blood, taken in the first trimester of pregnancy. The sequence came from a female donor in good health, enrolled as a control in a pregnancy study. The genes are TRBV6-1 and TRBJ2-2, with TRBD2 as a possible D gene (5 bases). The CDR3 DNA is TGTGCCAGCCGCCAATTTAGCGTTAGCGCCGGGGAGCTGTTTTTT. Amino acid sequence: CASRQFSVSAGELFF.